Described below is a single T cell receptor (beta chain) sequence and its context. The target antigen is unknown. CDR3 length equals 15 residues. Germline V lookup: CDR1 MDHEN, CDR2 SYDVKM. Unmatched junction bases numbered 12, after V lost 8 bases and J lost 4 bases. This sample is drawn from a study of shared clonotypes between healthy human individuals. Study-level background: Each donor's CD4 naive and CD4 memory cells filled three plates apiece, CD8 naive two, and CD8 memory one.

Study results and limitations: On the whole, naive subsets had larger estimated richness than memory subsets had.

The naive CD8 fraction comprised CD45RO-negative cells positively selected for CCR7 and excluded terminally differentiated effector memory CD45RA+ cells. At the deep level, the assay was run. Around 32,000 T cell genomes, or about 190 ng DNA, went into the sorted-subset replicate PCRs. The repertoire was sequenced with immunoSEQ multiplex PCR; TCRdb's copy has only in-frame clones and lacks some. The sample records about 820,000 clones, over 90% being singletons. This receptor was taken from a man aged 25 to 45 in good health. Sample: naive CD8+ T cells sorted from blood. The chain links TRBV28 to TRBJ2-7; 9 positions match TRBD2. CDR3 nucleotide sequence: TGTGCCAGCGGGGTTCGACTAGCGGTGTTTTACGAGCAGTACTTC. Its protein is CASGVRLAVFYEQYF.